This is a list of T cell receptor beta chains from one sample in a study of blood T cell repertoires in COVID-19. The data were produced by immunoSEQ multiplex PCR, yet TCRdb's version contains in-frame clones alone and is incomplete. The profile shows about 150,000 clones, around 81% of them singletons. Sequences were obtained from peripheral blood. These receptors were collected from a woman between 55 and 75 years old with active or convalescent COVID-19. The CDR3 runs from the conserved cysteine through the conserved F or W. A D gene is named only where the DNA matches it firmly. Only some rows state a clone size, as once, few, many or a class for expanded clones.

TRBV30,TRBJ2-1,NA,NA,TGTGCCTGGAGCGCCTATAATGAGCAGTTCTTC,CAWSAYNEQFF
TRBV7-9,TRBJ2-3,TRBD2,NA,TGTGCCAGCAGGGCGGGACTAGCGACAGATACGCAGTATTTT,CASRAGLATDTQYF
TRBV6-4,TRBJ1-1,NA,few,TGTGCCAGCAGTGTGGAGGGAGGTAGCACTGAAGCTTTCTTT,CASSVEGGSTEAFF
TRBV6-4,TRBJ1-1,NA,NA,TGTGCCAGCAGTGCGAGAGAGGACACTGAAGCTTTCTTT,CASSAREDTEAFF
TRBV24-1,TRBJ2-5,NA,NA,TGTGCCACCAGTGATCTTAGCGAAGAAGAGACCCAGTACTTC,CATSDLSEEETQYF
TRBV27,TRBJ2-7,NA,NA,TGTGCCAGCAGTTTAGCCAATAGCGACAAGGAGCAGTACTTC,CASSLANSDKEQYF
TRBV6-5,TRBJ1-2,TRBD1,NA,TGTGCCAGCAGCCGCCCCGGGACAGAAGTCTATGGCTACACCTTC,CASSRPGTEVYGYTF
TRBV7-2,TRBJ1-3,NA,NA,TGTGCCAGCAGCTTAGGCCAGGGAAACACCATATATTTT,CASSLGQGNTIYF
TRBV7-2,TRBJ1-5,NA,NA,TGTGCCAGCAGCTTAGACGGCTGGGAGGATCAGCCCCAGCATTTT,CASSLDGWEDQPQHF
TRBV7-3,TRBJ2-2,NA,NA,TGTGCCAGCAGCCCAATAGCGGTTCCGAACACCGGGGAGCTGTTTTTT,CASSPIAVPNTGELFF
TRBV28,TRBJ2-5,NA,NA,TGTGCCAGCAGTTTATCGATGGGGCTGTCGGAGACCCAGTACTTC,CASSLSMGLSETQYF
TRBV5-4,TRBJ2-1,TRBD2,many,TGTGCCAGCAGCCTGGGACTAGCGGGACGCAATGAGCAGTTCTTC,CASSLGLAGRNEQFF
TRBV7-9,TRBJ1-3,TRBD1,once,TGTGCCAGCAGCTTCGGACAGGGGGCGGCTGGAAACACCATATATTTT,CASSFGQGAAGNTIYF
TRBV11-2,TRBJ1-4,NA,NA,TGTGCCAGCAGCTTAGTTGGAGGGTTCGGTGAAAAACTGTTTTTT,CASSLVGGFGEKLFF
TRBV29-1,TRBJ1-6,NA,NA,TGCAGCGCAGGGGTTGGGGTAGGGTCACCCCTCCACTTT,CSAGVGVGSPLHF
TRBV20-1,TRBJ1-1,NA,NA,TGCAGTGCTAGCCGGGACACTGAAGCTTTCTTT,CSASRDTEAFF
TRBV10-2,TRBJ2-1,TRBD2,NA,TGCGCCAGCAGTGTTCCTAGCGGGGGGGTCACTAATGAGCAGTTCTTC,CASSVPSGGVTNEQFF
TRBV28,TRBJ2-1,TRBD1,NA,TGTGCCAGCAGTTTTTGGGACAGGGGGTCTTTTGTCCATGAGCAGTTCTTC,CASSFWDRGSFVHEQFF
TRBV25-1,TRBJ1-1,NA,NA,TGTGCCAGCAGTGTCAGGGGATTTGACACTGAAGCTTTCTTT,CASSVRGFDTEAFF
TRBV20-1,TRBJ1-4,TRBD1,NA,TGCAGTGCTAGTTCTTGGACAGGGACCACAACTAATGAAAAACTGTTTTTT,CSASSWTGTTTNEKLFF
TRBV7-9,TRBJ1-2,TRBD1,NA,TGTGCCAGCAGCTTACATCAGGGGGACGGCCACTATCGCTACACCTTC,CASSLHQGDGHYRYTF
TRBV5-4,TRBJ2-5,NA,NA,TGTGCCAGCAGCCCTACAGGGTCGGAGACCCAGTACTTC,CASSPTGSETQYF
TRBV5-1,TRBJ1-2,NA,NA,TGCGCCAGCAGCCCCCAGGGGTTTGAGTATGGCTACACCTTC,CASSPQGFEYGYTF
TRBV7-9,TRBJ1-2,NA,few,TGTGCCAGCAGCTTACGGGGTGGCTACACCTTC,CASSLRGGYTF
TRBV28,TRBJ2-1,TRBD2,NA,TGTGCCGGGTCAGGAACTAGCGGGGAGGATGAGCAGTTCTTC,CAGSGTSGEDEQFF
TRBV28,TRBJ1-2,TRBD1,NA,TGTGCCAGCAGGACAGGGGGACAATATGGCTACACCTTC,CASRTGGQYGYTF
TRBV5-1,TRBJ2-3,NA,once,TGCGCCAGCAGCTCGGGAGATACGCAGTATTTT,CASSSGDTQYF
TRBV10-3,TRBJ1-2,NA,NA,TGTGCCATCAGTGAGAAGGAAGCGGGGGCAGGTGGCTACACCTTC,CAISEKEAGAGGYTF
TRBV2,TRBJ2-2,TRBD2,few,TGTGCCAGCAGTGAAAGCCCTAGCGGGGATCCGAACACCGGGGAGCTGTTTTTT,CASSESPSGDPNTGELFF
TRBV7-8,TRBJ2-3,TRBD1,NA,TGTGCCAGCAGCCAGGACAGGTATACGCAGTATTTT,CASSQDRYTQYF
TRBV19,TRBJ2-7,NA,many,TGTGCCAGTAGTTTGACGGGAGACCCCCACGAGCAGTACTTC,CASSLTGDPHEQYF
TRBV24-1,TRBJ1-5,NA,few,TGTGCCACCAGTGACAGAGCGAGCAATCAGCCCCAGCATTTT,CATSDRASNQPQHF
TRBV28,TRBJ2-7,TRBD2,NA,TGTGCCAGCAGTATCTCGGGACTAGCGGGAGGGCTGGGTTCGTCCTACGAGCAGTACTTC,CASSISGLAGGLGSSYEQYF
TRBV28,TRBJ1-1,NA,NA,TGTGCCAGCACGCGACTTGGTGAAGCTTTCTTT,CASTRLGEAFF
TRBV5-1,TRBJ2-3,TRBD1,NA,TGCGCCAGCAGCTTGGAGGGGGCCACAGATACGCAGTATTTT,CASSLEGATDTQYF
TRBV28,TRBJ1-5,NA,NA,TGTGCCAGCAGTTTATCCCACGGGGGACAGCCCCAGCATTTT,CASSLSHGGQPQHF
TRBV29-1,TRBJ1-2,TRBD1,NA,TGCAGCGTTACGGACAGGTCCGACTATGGCTACACCTTC,CSVTDRSDYGYTF
TRBV19,TRBJ2-6,NA,NA,TGTGCCAGTAGTGGCGCAGAACTAAGCTCTGGGGCCAACGTCCTGACTTTC,CASSGAELSSGANVLTF
TRBV9,TRBJ1-4,TRBD1,NA,TGTGCCAGCAGCGGGGACAGGGGCGAAGGGTTCGGAAAACTGTTTTTT,CASSGDRGEGFGKLFF
TRBV28,TRBJ1-2,NA,NA,TGTGCCAGCAGGCCTCAACAGGGAAAGCCCGCATTCTTCTATGGCTACACCTTC,CASRPQQGKPAFFYGYTF
TRBV5-1,TRBJ2-7,NA,NA,TGCGCCAGCAGATATGAGGACTCCTACGAGCAGTACTTC,CASRYEDSYEQYF
TRBV6-1,TRBJ1-5,NA,NA,TGTGCCAGCAGTGAAGGGGGCAGGGCTGGACAGCCCCAGCATTTT,CASSEGGRAGQPQHF
TRBV18,TRBJ2-2,TRBD1,NA,TGTGCCAGCTCACCAGCTCAGGGGGCGATCGGGGAGCTGTTTTTT,CASSPAQGAIGELFF
TRBV18,TRBJ2-2,TRBD2,NA,TGTGCCAGCTCGCCTCTAGCGGGAGCAGCTGGGGAGCTGTTTTTT,CASSPLAGAAGELFF
TRBV9,TRBJ1-6,NA,NA,TGTGCCAGCAGCGTGGGTTCAGCGGGACATCAGAATTCACCCCTCCACTTT,CASSVGSAGHQNSPLHF
TRBV11-2,TRBJ2-1,NA,NA,TGTGCCAGCAGCTTAGAGCCGAGCAATGAGCAGTTCTTC,CASSLEPSNEQFF
TRBV7-7,TRBJ2-2,TRBD2,NA,TGTGCTAGCAGCCCGGGACTAGCGGGAGGAAGGACCGGGGAGCTGTTTTTT,CASSPGLAGGRTGELFF
TRBV21-1,TRBJ1-2,NA,NA,TGTGCCAGCAGCCAGGACAGGGTAATGTGTCACTATGGCTACACCTTC,CASSQDRVMCHYGYTF
TRBV5-1,TRBJ2-2,NA,NA,TGCGCCAGCAGCTTCAACGGGAGAACCGGGGAGCTGTTTTTT,CASSFNGRTGELFF
TRBV9,TRBJ2-7,TRBD2,NA,TGTGCCAGCAGCATAGGGACTAGCGGCAGCTACGAGCAGTACTTC,CASSIGTSGSYEQYF
TRBV19,TRBJ2-2,NA,NA,TGTGCCAGTAGTATATCGGACATCAACACCGGGGAGCTGTTTTTT,CASSISDINTGELFF
TRBV27,TRBJ2-5,NA,NA,TGTGCCAGCAAAAAGTTTTCGGTGGGAGTAGGCCAAGAGACCCAGTACTTC,CASKKFSVGVGQETQYF
TRBV5-1,TRBJ1-1,NA,NA,TGCGCCAGCAGCCCCGGCGGGCCAGCCGGGGGGGAATGGGCTTTCTTT,CASSPGGPAGGEWAFF
TRBV27,TRBJ2-1,TRBD2,NA,TGTGCCAGCAGACATTCGGGGGGCAATGAGCAGTTCTTC,CASRHSGGNEQFF
TRBV28,TRBJ2-1,TRBD2,NA,TGTGCCTGCAGGTTTCCTTCCAGGGAGGGGCCGGGGGTGGGGCGGGAGAACAATGAGCAGTTCTTC,CACRFPSREGPGVGRENNEQFF
TRBV4-1,TRBJ1-2,NA,few,TGCGCCAGCAGCCAAGTCGTCGGGGTTTATGGCTACACCTTC,CASSQVVGVYGYTF